These 11 T cell receptor beta chains were sequenced from one sample in a study of glioma-infiltrating T cells after dendritic cell vaccination. The data were produced by immunoSEQ multiplex PCR, yet TCRdb's version contains in-frame clones alone and is incomplete. The sample yields about 110,000 clones, almost 90% seen once. Time point described: after dendritic cell vaccination, including at tumor progression/relapse. The sample here was blood, taken after dendritic cell vaccination. Receptor source: a human donor with glioblastoma.

This clone was found once. V usage is TRBV4-1 and J usage is TRBJ1-5; 7 bases align to TRBD1. The CDR3 spans 15 residues. CDR1 is MGHRA, CDR2 YSYEKL, per germline. V was clipped by 4 bases and J by 1 base; unmatched bases: 4. As DNA, the CDR3 is TGCGCCAGCAGCCGGTCCAGGGGGAGCAATCAGCCCCAGCATTTT. This sequence encodes CASSRSRGSNQPQHF.

V is TRBV6-5 and J is TRBJ2-5; TRBD1 matches at 7 bases. V gave up 2 bases and J gave up 2 bases; unmatched junction bases: 5. Germline CDR1 is MNHEY and CDR2 is SVGAGI. There are 15 residues in the CDR3. CDR3 loop: CASSYGSGGQETQYF. CDR3 bases: TGTGCCAGCAGTTACGGTTCAGGGGGACAAGAGACCCAGTACTTC.

The gene calls are TRBV30 and TRBJ1-2; D uncertain. Trimming took 5 bases from V and 6 from J, leaving 19 bases between them. The CDR3 sequence is 14 residues long. Germline loops: CDR1 GTSNPN, CDR2 SVGIG (reference sequence). As DNA, the CDR3 is TGTGCCTGGGTCCGAATCGATTGGTCGGATGGCTACACCTTC. It codes for CAWVRIDWSDGYTF.

V gene TRBV6-1 combines with J gene TRBJ1-4; possible D gene TRBD1, 5 bases. Trimming removed 1 base from V and 11 bases from J, with 11 bases in between. The CDR3 runs 13 residues. In germline, CDR1 is MNHNS, CDR2 SASEGT. Here the CDR3 DNA reads TGTGCCAGCAGTGAAGGACAGTTCGAGAAACTGTTTTTT. This sequence encodes CASSEGQFEKLFF.

This chain links TRBV18 with TRBJ1-2; D might be TRBD1 (6 bases). Germline V gene lookup returns CDR1 KGHSH and CDR2 LQKENI. Between the trimmed V and J ends, which lost 3 bases and 2 bases, there was a span of 7 bases. This CDR3 is 13 amino acids long. CDR3 nucleotide sequence: TGTGCCAGCTCACCCGGGACAAACTATGGCTACACCTTC. Translating it yields CASSPGTNYGYTF.

This chain connects TRBV6-5 to TRBJ1-2; possible D gene TRBD1, 5 bases. Germline assignment: CDR1 MNHEY and CDR2 SVGAGI. Trimming shortened V by 5 bases and J by 1 base, and 8 bases separated the two germline ends. The CDR3 is 13 amino acids. CDR3 sequence: CASSEQGNYGYTF. In DNA, the CDR3 is TGTGCCAGCAGTGAGCAGGGTAACTATGGCTACACCTTC.

V gene TRBV11-2 combines with J gene TRBJ2-1; D remains ambiguous. The CDR3 runs 17 residues. With 6 bases removed from V and 4 bases from J, the gap between germline ends came to 22 bases. Germline CDR1 reads SGHAT; CDR2 reads FQNNGV. CDR3 sequence reads: CASRPPSTRTPYNEQFF. CDR3 DNA sequence: TGTGCCAGCAGACCCCCGTCCACCAGAACCCCTTACAATGAGCAGTTCTTC. The full variable domain, rest sourced from reference TRBV11-2 and TRBJ2-1, is EAGVAQSPRYKIIEKRQSVAFWCNPISGHATLYWYQQILGQGPKLLIQFQNNGVVDDSQLPKDRFSAERLKGVDSTLKIQPAKLEDSAVYLCASRPPSTRTPYNEQFFGPGTRLTVL.

The V gene is TRBV9, the J gene TRBJ1-4; D remains ambiguous. Trimming shortened V by 3 bases and J by 2 bases, and 14 bases separated the two germline ends. This CDR3 has 16 amino acids. Germline V gene sequence: CDR1 SGDLS, CDR2 YYNGEE. In nucleotides, the CDR3 is TGTGCCAGCAGCGAGGAGGACGGTCGCACTAATGAAAAACTGTTTTTT. Translating it yields CASSEEDGRTNEKLFF.

The V call is TRBV7-9, the J call TRBJ1-1; 10 bases are shared with TRBD1. Germline CDR1 SEHNR, CDR2 FQNEAQ (reference sequence). This CDR3 comprises 15 residues. Trimming took 5 bases from V and 5 from J; bases not matched to a gene: 8. The CDR3 region has the DNA TGTGCCAGCAGCACCCGGACAGGGGGACGAACTGAAGCTTTCTTT. Its translation: CASSTRTGGRTEAFF.

This sequence joins TRBV5-1 and TRBJ2-1; TRBD1 aligns across 9 bases. This CDR3 contains 16 residues. Germline CDR1 reads SGHRS; CDR2 reads YFSETQ. Losses at the gene ends were 0 bases for V and 8 bases for J; bases not matched to a gene: 9. The CDR3 nucleotides read TGCGCCAGCAGCTTGGGTCGGGGGACAGGGCGGGATGAGCAGTTCTTC. It translates to CASSLGRGTGRDEQFF.

The CDR3 coding sequence is TGTGCCAGCAGCCTTAGTGGGGGGGCCGGTGGCTACACCTTC. This gives the protein CASSLSGGAGGYTF. This chain links TRBV2 with TRBJ1-2; maybe TRBD1 (6 bases). Deletions cut 6 bases from V and 7 bases from J, with 18 bases between. The CDR3 contains 14 residues. Germline V CDR1 and CDR2: SNHLY, FYNNEI.